Following are 29 T cell receptor beta chains from one sample sequenced in a study of OX40 agonist ivuxolimab in advanced cancers. Only in-frame clones appear in the TCRdb table, and some are missing; sequencing was by immunoSEQ multiplex PCR. The table lists some 61,000 clones, just under 90% of them singletons. The specimen comprised CD4+ or CD8+ T cells sorted from blood, sampled in a trial of the OX40 agonist ivuxolimab. The receptors come from an adult with an advanced solid tumor such as melanoma, head and neck, liver or kidney cancer.

This clone is a singleton in its sample. The chain uses TRBV5-6 and TRBJ1-1; D is uncertain. V was trimmed by 2 bases and J by 0 bases, leaving 5 bases between them. Germline loops: CDR1 SGHDT, CDR2 YYEEEE. This CDR3 region has 13 residues. CDR3: CASSFTVNTEAFF. The CDR3 coding sequence is TGTGCCAGCAGCTTCACAGTGAACACTGAAGCTTTCTTT.

The chain combines TRBV29-1 with TRBJ1-3; D is uncertain. Germline CDR1 is SQVTM and CDR2 is ANQGSEA. This CDR3 region has 14 residues. The V gene lost 3 bases and the J gene lost 0 bases, with 9 bases spanning the gap. The CDR3 DNA follows: TGCAGCGTTGAGGAGGGAAACTCTGGAAACACCATATATTTT. Protein product: CSVEEGNSGNTIYF.

This chain links TRBV28 with TRBJ2-7; TRBD2 matches 8 bases. The germline V gene encodes CDR1 MDHEN and CDR2 SYDVKM. Unmatched junction bases numbered 10, after V lost 7 bases and J lost 2 bases. The length of the CDR3 is 15 residues. CDR3 sequence (DNA): TGTGCCAGCACCACCGGAGTAGCGGGGCCCTACGAGCAGTACTTC. This translates into CASTTGVAGPYEQYF.

The chain is built from TRBV5-1 and TRBJ2-5; 8 bases align to TRBD2. V dropped 4 bases and J dropped 7; count of bases not matched to a gene: 15. The germline V gene has CDR1 SGHRS and CDR2 YFSETQ. The CDR3 length is 16 residues. As DNA, the CDR3 is TGCGCCAGCAGCGTCAAGGCCCAGCGGGAGTGGGGGACCCAGTACTTC. It specifies CASSVKAQREWGTQYF.

V usage is TRBV12-5 and J usage is TRBJ1-1; TRBD1 matches at 10 bases. CDR1 and CDR2 (germline): LGHNT, FRNRAP. This CDR3 has 13 amino acids. With V trimmed by 7 bases and J by 4 bases, 3 bases remained unmatched. The CDR3 loop reads CASARQGATEAFF. In DNA, the CDR3 is TGTGCTAGTGCCAGACAGGGGGCCACTGAAGCTTTCTTT.

The chain is built from TRBV18 and TRBJ1-4; possibly TRBD1 for D (5 bases). Germline V lookup: CDR1 KGHSH, CDR2 LQKENI. The length of the CDR3 is 13 residues. V lost 3 bases and J lost 7, with 9 bases in between. The CDR3 spells CASSPIGGEKLFF. CDR3 coding DNA: TGTGCCAGCTCACCGATCGGGGGTGAAAAACTGTTTTTT.

The chain is built from TRBV6-5 and TRBJ2-1; TRBD1 matches at 9 bases. V lost 2 bases and J lost 4; bases outside the gene matches: 6. Per germline, CDR1 MNHEY and CDR2 SVGAGI. CDR3 length: 16 amino acids. CDR3 in amino acids: CASSYTGTGLYNEQFF. In DNA, the CDR3 is TGTGCCAGCAGTTACACCGGGACAGGGCTATACAATGAGCAGTTCTTC.

The rearrangement links TRBV7-9 to TRBJ2-2, with D possibly TRBD2 on 7 matching bases. CDR3 length equals 15 residues. Deletions cut 5 bases from V and 4 bases from J, with 14 bases between. The germline V gene has CDR1 SEHNR and CDR2 FQNEAQ (reference sequence). CDR3 nucleotide sequence: TGTGCCAGCAGCCCACCCGGGGGGCCCACCGGGGAGCTGTTTTTT. This codes for CASSPPGGPTGELFF.

The V and J genes are TRBV5-1 and TRBJ2-2; tentative D call: TRBD1 (5 bases). V gave up 0 bases and J gave up 8 bases, with 14 bases separating them. Germline values: CDR1 SGHRS, CDR2 YFSETQ. The CDR3 covers 15 residues. The CDR3 DNA reads as TGCGCCAGCAGCTTGGTGGCAGGGTCATTTGGGGAGCTGTTTTTT. Amino acids: CASSLVAGSFGELFF.

The chain is built from TRBV28 and TRBJ2-1; possible D gene TRBD1, 6 bases. Trimming removed 7 bases from V and 9 bases from J, with 22 bases in between. The CDR3 totals 15 residues. The germline V gene has CDR1 MDHEN and CDR2 SYDVKM. The CDR3 is CASNRAGADSGEQFF. The CDR3 bases are TGTGCCAGCAACCGGGCAGGGGCGGATTCAGGTGAGCAGTTCTTC.

V gene TRBV6-5 combines with J gene TRBJ1-5; 11 nucleotides align to TRBD1. Per the germline V gene, CDR1 is MNHEY and CDR2 is SVGAGI. V shed 11 bases and J 2 bases; nucleotides not matched to a gene: 8. CDR3 size: 15 residues. CDR3 bases: TGTGCCTCACAGGACAGGGGGCTGGGCAATCAGCCCCAGCATTTT. It codes for CASQDRGLGNQPQHF.

The chain employs TRBV28 and TRBJ2-7, with 8 bases matching TRBD1. Germline V gene data show CDR1 as MDHEN and CDR2 as SYDVKM. V shed 6 bases and J 6 bases; nucleotides not matched to a gene: 13. This CDR3 has 15 residues. The CDR3 loop is CASSRATGDMREQYF. The CDR3 region has the DNA TGTGCCAGCAGCCGAGCGACAGGGGATATGCGCGAGCAGTACTTC.

The chain links TRBV18 to TRBJ2-1; TRBD2 might be the D (6 bases). CDR1 is KGHSH and CDR2 is LQKENI in the germline V gene. CDR3 size: 14 residues. Trimming removed 5 bases from V and 8 bases from J, with 16 bases in between. The CDR3 nucleotides are TGTGCCAGCTCAGCGAGGACCTCGGGGGATGAGCAGTTCTTC. It yields the protein CASSARTSGDEQFF.

The chain recombines TRBV27 with TRBJ2-1; 8 positions agree with TRBD1. From germline, CDR1 is MNHEY and CDR2 SMNVEV (reference sequence). Losses at the gene ends were 1 base for V and 6 bases for J; bases not matched to a gene: 5. The CDR3 runs 15 residues. The CDR3 bases are TGTGCCAGCAGTTTATGGGACAGGTACTCCAATGAGCAGTTCTTC. This translates into CASSLWDRYSNEQFF.

This chain joins TRBV6-5 and TRBJ2-1; D possibly corresponds to TRBD1 (6 bases). Trimming shortened V by 6 bases and J by 2 bases, and 11 bases separated the two germline ends. There are 14 residues in the CDR3. The germline CDR1 and CDR2 sequences are MNHEY and SVGAGI. The CDR3 loop is CASRYRETYNEQFF. The CDR3 DNA reads as TGTGCCAGCAGGTACAGGGAAACCTACAATGAGCAGTTCTTC.

The chain has TRBV6-5 and TRBJ2-7; 10 bases match TRBD1. Unmatched junction bases numbered 5, after V lost 7 bases and J lost 5 bases. Germline-derived CDR1 and CDR2 are MNHEY and SVGAGI. This CDR3 has 13 amino acids. CDR3 in amino acids: CASKVTGGHEQYF. DNA of the CDR3: TGTGCCAGCAAGGTGACAGGGGGCCACGAGCAGTACTTC.

This clone was observed a single time. The V gene is TRBV7-9, the J gene TRBJ2-2; 9 nucleotides line up with TRBD2. The CDR3 is 16 residues long. The J segment lost 2 bases and the V segment lost 1 base, leaving 2 bases of the junction unmatched. CDR1 SEHNR and CDR2 FQNEAQ come from the germline V gene (reference sequence). CDR3 sequence (DNA): TGTGCCAGCAGCTTAGTTAGCGGGAGCAACACCGGGGAGCTGTTTTTT. Its translation: CASSLVSGSNTGELFF. Using reference TRBV7-9 and TRBJ2-2 for the parts outside the CDR3, the full variable domain is DTGVSQNPRHKITKRGQNVTFRCDPISEHNRLYWYRQTLGQGPEFLTYFQNEAQLEKSRLLSDRFSAERPKGSFSTLEIQRTEQGDSAMYLCASSLVSGSNTGELFFGEGSRLTVL.

The chain carries TRBV28 and TRBJ2-3; maybe TRBD2 (6 bases). The CDR3 contains 15 residues. Trimming shortened V by 6 bases and J by 4 bases, and 17 bases separated the two germline ends. CDR1 MDHEN and CDR2 SYDVKM come from the germline V gene. The CDR3 bases are TGTGCCAGCAGCCGAGGAGGGAGTATGTCAGATACGCAGTATTTT. Translating it yields CASSRGGSMSDTQYF.

The chain is built from TRBV7-8 and TRBJ2-3; D is unclear. This CDR3 comprises 14 residues. Germline assignment: CDR1 SGHVS and CDR2 FQNEAQ. V was cut by 2 bases and J by 0 bases, with 6 bases left in between. The CDR3 is CASSLIPSTDTQYF. CDR3 nucleotide sequence: TGTGCCAGCAGCTTAATCCCTAGCACAGATACGCAGTATTTT.

V usage is TRBV5-1 and J usage is TRBJ2-1; a possible D gene is TRBD2 (6 bases). V lost 3 bases to trimming and J lost 4 bases, with 17 bases between them. The CDR3 is 16 residues long. The germline V gene encodes CDR1 SGHRS and CDR2 YFSETQ. Written as DNA, the CDR3 is TGCGCCAGCAGCTGGAGGGCTGTCGAGGGATACAATGAGCAGTTCTTC. Its translation: CASSWRAVEGYNEQFF.

For this clone: Other DNA sequences in the same sample also yield this CDR3. This chain links TRBV29-1 with TRBJ1-5, with D tentatively TRBD1 (5 bases). The CDR3 contains 12 residues. Germline V gives CDR1 SQVTM, CDR2 ANQGSEA. V lost 4 bases and J 4 bases, leaving 8 bases between the germline ends. The CDR3 nucleotides are TGCAGCGTTGTCCAGGGTAATCAGCCCCAGCATTTT. It is translated as CSVVQGNQPQHF.

The genes are TRBV7-6 and TRBJ2-1; 8 nucleotides line up with TRBD1. The CDR3 consists of 16 residues. V lost 3 bases, J lost 4 bases, and 8 bases stayed unmatched. CDR1 is SGHVS, CDR2 FNYEAQ, per germline. The CDR3 reads CASSFNRGSTYNEQFF. In DNA, the CDR3 is TGTGCCAGCAGCTTCAACAGGGGGTCAACGTACAATGAGCAGTTCTTC.

There are a few counts of this clone. The chain carries TRBV11-3 and TRBJ2-1; TRBD1 agrees at 7 bases. With 5 bases clipped from V and 7 bases from J, the junction kept 5 bases outside the gene matches. CDR1 and CDR2 (germline): SGHNT, YENEEA. The CDR3 sequence is 13 residues long. The CDR3 region is CASSGQQGNEQFF. The CDR3 DNA sequence: TGTGCCAGCAGCGGACAACAGGGGAATGAGCAGTTCTTC.

This clone was picked up one time. This chain joins TRBV19 and TRBJ2-4; 9 bases are a match to TRBD2. J gave up 0 bases and V 5 bases, and 8 bases lay outside the gene matches. The length of the CDR3 is 17 residues. CDR1 is LNHDA, CDR2 SQIVND, per germline (reference sequence). DNA for the CDR3: TGTGCCAGTAGTCCTAGCGGGATCCCCCTAGCCAAAAACATTCAGTACTTC. Amino acids: CASSPSGIPLAKNIQYF.

V usage is TRBV4-2 and J usage is TRBJ1-6; a weak D match, TRBD1 (6 bases). The CDR3 covers 15 residues. Germline V gives CDR1 LGHNA, CDR2 YNFKEQ. V lost 6 bases to trimming and J lost 5 bases, with 14 bases between them. In nucleotides, the CDR3 is TGTGCCAGCAGGGGGGGGGCGGCCAATAATTCACCCCTCCACTTT. It encodes CASRGGAANNSPLHF.

This clone was seen once. The chain has TRBV30 and TRBJ2-6; D uncertain. The CDR3 sequence is 14 residues long. Trimming stripped 2 bases from V and 1 base from J, with 6 bases between. CDR1 is GTSNPN, CDR2 SVGIG, per germline (reference sequence). CDR3 in DNA: TGTGCCTGGAGTCGCTCTTCTGGGGCCAACGTCCTGACTTTC. Amino acid sequence: CAWSRSSGANVLTF.

The chain recombines TRBV11-2 with TRBJ1-6; D is perhaps TRBD1 (5 bases). The V and J ends lost 1 base and 0 bases respectively, with 7 bases between them. Germline lookup yields CDR1 SGHAT and CDR2 FQNNGV. This CDR3 region has 16 residues. The CDR3 region is CASSLAGSSYNSPLHF. The CDR3 coding sequence is TGTGCCAGCAGCTTAGCAGGGAGCTCCTATAATTCACCCCTCCACTTT.

Details on this clone: An end of the junction does not agree with germline; a read error may underlie this. This chain connects TRBV5-1 to TRBJ1-1; D is ambiguous. Germline lookup yields CDR1 SGHRS and CDR2 YFSETQ. This CDR3 comprises 15 residues. CDR3 bases: TGCGCCAGCAGCTTGGAGGGAGGTAGGAACGCTGAAGCTTTCTTT. Translating it yields CASSLEGGRNAEAFF.

The V gene is TRBV18, the J gene TRBJ2-7, with a weak D call TRBD1 (5 bases). The CDR3 runs to 14 residues. Germline V gene data show CDR1 as KGHSH and CDR2 as LQKENI. The V end was cut by 5 bases, the J end by 2 bases, with 13 bases between. CDR3 region: CASSSGQGPYEQYF. As DNA, the CDR3 is TGTGCCAGCTCATCTGGGCAGGGTCCCTACGAGCAGTACTTC. Full variable domain (rest looked up from reference TRBV18 and TRBJ2-7): NAGVMQNPRHLVRRRGQEARLRCSPMKGHSHVYWYRQLPEEGLKFMVYLQKENIIDESGMPKERFSAEFPKEGPSILRIQQVVRGDSAAYFCASSSGQGPYEQYFGPGTRLTVT.